This is a list of T cell receptor beta chains from one sample in a study of blood T cell repertoires in COVID-19. This table comes from immunoSEQ multiplex PCR, and its TCRdb copy is limited to in-frame clones, with some not included. This table holds 220,000 or so clones, about four fifths found once. Sequenced sample: PBMCs or T cells enriched from blood (not recorded which). The receptors shown here come from a woman aged 55-69 years who had recovered from COVID-19. The CDR3 runs from the conserved cysteine through the conserved F or W. The D gene is left open where the match is weak. Expanded clones get a size class; other rows say once, few or many, or leave the size out.

v_call	j_call	d_call	clone_size	cdr3_nt	cdr3_aa
TRBV11-2	TRBJ2-5	.	.	TGTGCCAGCAGCTTAGATGGCAGGCGAGAGACCCAGTACTTC	CASSLDGRRETQYF
TRBV11-2	TRBJ1-3	.	.	TGTGCCAGCAGCTTGGCACAGGGTAACTCTGGAAACACCATATATTTT	CASSLAQGNSGNTIYF
TRBV13	TRBJ1-2	TRBD1	few	TGTGCCAGCAGCATAGACAGGGATTCTCATGGCTACACCTTC	CASSIDRDSHGYTF
TRBV7-9	TRBJ2-3	.	.	TGTGCCAGCAGCTTAGGACAGGGCACAGATACGCAGTATTTT	CASSLGQGTDTQYF
TRBV6-5	TRBJ2-5	TRBD1	.	TGTGCCAGCAGTTCTACAGGGGGCGAGTGGCAGACCCAGTACTTC	CASSSTGGEWQTQYF
TRBV7-6	TRBJ1-5	.	few	TGTGCCAGCAGCTTAGGAAAAGGGAGGAATCAGCCCCAGCATTTT	CASSLGKGRNQPQHF
TRBV7-6	TRBJ2-1	TRBD1	.	TGTGCCAGCAGCCGGGGGACAGGGGCGACTAACAATGAGCAGTTCTTC	CASSRGTGATNNEQFF
TRBV27	TRBJ1-6	.	.	TGTGCCAGCACCCCCACAGGGAGCTCCTATAATTCACCCCTCCACTTT	CASTPTGSSYNSPLHF
TRBV6-2/TRBV6-3	TRBJ1-5	.	once	TGTGCCAGCAGTTACTCGGGACTTAATCAGCCCCAGCATTTT	CASSYSGLNQPQHF
TRBV12-3/TRBV12-4	TRBJ1-1	.	.	TGTGCGCCGCGGACTGAAGCTTTCTTT	CAPRTEAFF
TRBV4-3	TRBJ1-5	.	.	TGCGCCAGCAGCCAAGATTACAGCCGCAGTCAGCCCCAGCATTTT	CASSQDYSRSQPQHF
TRBV25-1	TRBJ2-5	TRBD1	once	TGTGCCAGCAGTGAATGGGGGACAGGACGCGAGACCCAGTACTTC	CASSEWGTGRETQYF
TRBV6-5	TRBJ2-4	.	.	TGTGCCAGCAGGGATCCGGGTCGAGGCATTCAGTACTTC	CASRDPGRGIQYF
TRBV6-6	TRBJ2-7	.	.	TGTGCCAGCAGTTACGGGGCCAGCTCCTACGAGCAGTACTTC	CASSYGASSYEQYF
TRBV10-3	TRBJ2-1	.	.	TGTGCCATCAGTGTAAGTGAGGACAATGAGCAGTTCTTC	CAISVSEDNEQFF
TRBV2	TRBJ1-5	.	few	TGTGCCAGCAGTGAGCACTTGGCAGGGCATCAGCCCCAGCATTTT	CASSEHLAGHQPQHF
TRBV24-1	TRBJ1-5	.	.	TGTGCCACCAGTGAGACACTGGCTCAGCCCCAGCATTTT	CATSETLAQPQHF